Listed here is a single T cell receptor beta chain. How the authors handled the data: Reference gene primer amplification gave nucleated cell count estimates. Profiling relied on immunoSEQ multiplex PCR, and the TCRdb table lists in-frame clones only, not all of them. From that table come the V and J calls and clone size; the DNA was used to work out D and trimming. In the table there are 150,000 to 200,000 clones, roughly 86% of which are singletons. This record comes from a study of blood T cell repertoires in COVID-19. Study as a whole: Samples came from the United States, Italy and Spain, spanning acute and convalescent COVID-19. From T cells, B-cell-depleted T cells, or PBMCs came the material, which was cDNA or gDNA.

The V segment lost 8 bases and the J segment 14 bases; nucleotides outside the gene matches: 15. The germline V gene encodes CDR1 MDHEN and CDR2 SYDVKM. The CDR3 is 14 amino acids. This chain links TRBV28 with TRBJ1-6, with 7 bases matching TRBD1. The sequence came from a man between 65 and 79 years old with acute or convalescent COVID-19. The sample comprised peripheral blood. The CDR3 coding sequence is TGTGCCAGCTCACTGCCGACAGGGCGCGCCACCCTCCACTTT. Its translation is CASSLPTGRATLHF.